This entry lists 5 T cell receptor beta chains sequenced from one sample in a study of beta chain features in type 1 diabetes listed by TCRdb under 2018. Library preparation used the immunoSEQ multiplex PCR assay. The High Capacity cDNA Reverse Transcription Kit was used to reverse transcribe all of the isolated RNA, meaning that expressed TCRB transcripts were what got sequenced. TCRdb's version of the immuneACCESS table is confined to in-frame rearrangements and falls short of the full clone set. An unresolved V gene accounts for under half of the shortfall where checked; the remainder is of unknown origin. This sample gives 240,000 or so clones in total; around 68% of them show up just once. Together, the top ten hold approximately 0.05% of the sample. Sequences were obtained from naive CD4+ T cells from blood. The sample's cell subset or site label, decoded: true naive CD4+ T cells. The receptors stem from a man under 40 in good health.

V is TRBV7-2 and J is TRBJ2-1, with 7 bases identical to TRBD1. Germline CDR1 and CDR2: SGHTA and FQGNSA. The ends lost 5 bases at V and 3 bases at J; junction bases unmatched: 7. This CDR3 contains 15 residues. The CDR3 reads CASSPSGTDYNEQFF. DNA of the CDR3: TGTGCCAGCAGCCCGTCCGGGACAGACTACAATGAGCAGTTCTTC.

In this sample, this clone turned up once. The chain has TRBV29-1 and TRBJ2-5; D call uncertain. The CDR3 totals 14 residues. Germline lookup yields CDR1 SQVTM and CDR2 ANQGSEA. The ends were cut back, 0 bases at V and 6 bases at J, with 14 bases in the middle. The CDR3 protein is CSVEDRVEQKTQYF. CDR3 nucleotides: TGCAGCGTTGAAGATAGGGTTGAGCAAAAGACCCAGTACTTC.

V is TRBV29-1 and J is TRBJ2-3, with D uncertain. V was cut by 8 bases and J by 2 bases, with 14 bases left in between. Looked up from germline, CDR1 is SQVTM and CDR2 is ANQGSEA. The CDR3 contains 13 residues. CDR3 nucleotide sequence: TGCAGCACCGTCACTCTTCTCACAGATACGCAGTATTTT. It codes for CSTVTLLTDTQYF.

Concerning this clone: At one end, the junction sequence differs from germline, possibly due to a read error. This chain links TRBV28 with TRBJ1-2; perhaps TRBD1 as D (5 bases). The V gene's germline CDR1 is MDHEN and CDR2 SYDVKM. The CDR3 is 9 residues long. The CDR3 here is CASSPGPAF. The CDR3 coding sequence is TGTGCCAGCAGCCCGGGACCCGCCTTC.

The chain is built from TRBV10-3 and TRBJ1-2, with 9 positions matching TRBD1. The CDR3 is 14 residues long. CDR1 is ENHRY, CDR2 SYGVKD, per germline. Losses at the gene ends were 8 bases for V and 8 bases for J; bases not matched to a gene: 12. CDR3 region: CAILSGTGPIGYTF. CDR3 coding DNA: TGTGCCATCCTATCCGGGACAGGGCCGATCGGCTACACCTTC.